This T cell receptor (beta chain) was recovered during a study of cytomegalovirus exposure and HLA in healthy donors. Study information: From donors who were HLA-typed, an early data release held 80 million to 95 million unique TCRs. General study points: Reports credit the classifier with highly specific, highly sensitive diagnosis of cytomegalovirus status. Most TCR sequences were rare, but some public TCRs occurred in many donors. A cluster of highly shared sequence variants was likely a sequencing artifact.

The CDR3 covers 13 residues. Trimming left V 2 bases short and J 5 bases short, with 6 bases between. CDR1 SGHTA and CDR2 FQGTGA come from the germline V gene. Comment on this clone: Its antigen is undetermined.

The PCR contained 60 Vbeta and 13 Jbeta primers. This table comes from immunoSEQ multiplex PCR, and its TCRdb copy is limited to in-frame clones, with some not included. The sample consists of 85,000 to 130,000 clones, 75% of them appearing once. This chain links TRBV7-3 with TRBJ2-2, with D unclear. Sequenced material: PBMCs. This sequence originates from a man aged 40-55 years in good health and CMV-seronegative. The CDR3 bases are TGTGCCAGCAGCTTACAGCGTACCGGGGAGCTGTTTTTT. This sequence encodes CASSLQRTGELFF.